One and the same sample provided the 5 T cell receptor beta chains below, sequenced in a study of control samples from healthy donors and cancer patients. TCRdb keeps only in-frame clones here, not all; method: immunoSEQ multiplex PCR. The table shows about 150,000 clones, with approximately 91% occurring only once. Sequenced: blood. These receptors were obtained from a young man in good health.

The chain employs TRBV27 and TRBJ2-3, with TRBD2 matching 13 bases. Germline CDR1 reads MNHEY; CDR2 reads SMNVEV (reference sequence). Trimming at V came to 4 bases and at J to 4 bases, leaving 11 bases not matched to a gene. The CDR3 sequence is 18 residues long. CDR3 amino acids: CASSYAGLAGAPSDTQYF. Here the CDR3 DNA reads TGTGCCAGCAGTTACGCTGGACTAGCGGGGGCCCCCTCAGATACGCAGTATTTT.

The chain is built from TRBV19 and TRBJ1-1, with 7 bases identical to TRBD1. Germline CDR1 reads LNHDA; CDR2 reads SQIVND (reference sequence). V gave up 7 bases and J gave up 1 base; unmatched junction bases: 6. This CDR3 has 14 residues. In DNA form, the CDR3 reads TGTGCCAGTAACCTACAGGGGACGAACACTGAAGCTTTCTTT. Its protein product is CASNLQGTNTEAFF.

V gene TRBV6-6 combines with J gene TRBJ1-3; D gene unclear. Germline-derived CDR1 and CDR2 are MNHNY and SVGAGI (reference sequence). There are 14 residues in the CDR3. V was cut by 2 bases and J by 0 bases, with 5 bases left in between. CDR3 loop: CASSYPVSGNTIYF. Written as DNA, the CDR3 is TGTGCCAGCAGTTACCCGGTCTCTGGAAACACCATATATTTT.

The chain recombines TRBV12-3 or TRBV12-4 with TRBJ1-5; D not certain. V was cut by 5 bases and J by 6 bases, with 11 bases left in between. This CDR3 comprises 13 residues. The CDR3 protein is CASSPAVGQPQHF. CDR3 bases: TGTGCCAGCAGTCCCGCGGTCGGTCAGCCCCAGCATTTT.

V and J are TRBV7-9 and TRBJ1-1; D is possibly TRBD1 (6 bases). Trimming stripped 5 bases from V and 4 bases from J, with 11 bases between. CDR1 is SEHNR, CDR2 FQNEAQ, per germline (reference sequence). This CDR3 comprises 13 residues. This chain's CDR3 is CASSPGTSTEAFF. DNA for the CDR3: TGTGCCAGCAGCCCCGGGACAAGCACTGAAGCTTTCTTT.